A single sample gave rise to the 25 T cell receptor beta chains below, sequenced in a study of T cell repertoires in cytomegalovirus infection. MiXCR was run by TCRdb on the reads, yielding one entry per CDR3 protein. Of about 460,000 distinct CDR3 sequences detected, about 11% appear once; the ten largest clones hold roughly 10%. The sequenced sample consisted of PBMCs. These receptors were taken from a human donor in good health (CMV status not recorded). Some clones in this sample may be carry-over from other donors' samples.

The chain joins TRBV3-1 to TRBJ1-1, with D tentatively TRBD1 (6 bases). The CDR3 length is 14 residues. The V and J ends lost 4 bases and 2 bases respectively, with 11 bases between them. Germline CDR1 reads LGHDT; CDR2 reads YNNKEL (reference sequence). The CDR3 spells CASSLIQGNTEAFF. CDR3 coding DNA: TGTGCCAGCAGCCTAATACAGGGAAACACTGAAGCTTTCTTT.

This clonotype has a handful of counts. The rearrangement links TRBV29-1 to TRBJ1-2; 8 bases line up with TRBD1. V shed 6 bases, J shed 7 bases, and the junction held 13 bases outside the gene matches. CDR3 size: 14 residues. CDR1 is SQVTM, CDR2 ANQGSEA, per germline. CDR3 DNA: TGCAGCGTCCTAAGACCAGGACAGGGATCTGGCTACACCTTC. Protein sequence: CSVLRPGQGSGYTF.

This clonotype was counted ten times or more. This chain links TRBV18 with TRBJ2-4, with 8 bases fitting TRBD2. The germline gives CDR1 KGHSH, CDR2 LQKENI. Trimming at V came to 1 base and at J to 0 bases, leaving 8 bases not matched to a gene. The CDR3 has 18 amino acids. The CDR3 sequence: CASSPRLGSGIAKNIQYF. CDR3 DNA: TGTGCCAGCTCACCACGATTGGGTAGCGGGATAGCCAAAAACATTCAGTACTTC.

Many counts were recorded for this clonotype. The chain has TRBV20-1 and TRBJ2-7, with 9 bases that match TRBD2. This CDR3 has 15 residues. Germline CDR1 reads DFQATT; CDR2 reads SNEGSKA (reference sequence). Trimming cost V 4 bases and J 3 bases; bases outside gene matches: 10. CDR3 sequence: CSAIRSSGINYEQYF. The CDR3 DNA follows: TGCAGTGCTATTCGGTCTAGCGGGATCAACTACGAGCAGTACTTC.

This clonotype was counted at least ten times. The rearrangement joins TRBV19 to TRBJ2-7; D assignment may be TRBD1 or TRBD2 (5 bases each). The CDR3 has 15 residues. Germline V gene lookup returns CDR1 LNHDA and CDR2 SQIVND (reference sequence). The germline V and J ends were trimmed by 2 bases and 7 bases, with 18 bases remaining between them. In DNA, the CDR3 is TGTGCCAGTAGTATACCCGGGACCGAGCGGAGGGAGCAGTACTTC. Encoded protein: CASSIPGTERREQYF.

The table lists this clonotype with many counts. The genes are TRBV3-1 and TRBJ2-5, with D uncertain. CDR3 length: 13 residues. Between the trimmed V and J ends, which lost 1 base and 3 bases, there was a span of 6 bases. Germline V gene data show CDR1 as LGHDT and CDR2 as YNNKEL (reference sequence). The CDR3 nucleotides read TGTGCCAGCAGCCAAGGCTGGAAAGAGACCCAGTACTTC. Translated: CASSQGWKETQYF.

The CDR3 here is CSARGGTGVNYGYTF. Written as DNA, the CDR3 is TGCAGTGCTAGAGGGGGGACAGGCGTTAACTATGGCTACACCTTC. The chain is built from TRBV20-1 and TRBJ1-2; TRBD1 aligns across 8 bases. The CDR3 runs to 15 residues. Germline V gene lookup returns CDR1 DFQATT and CDR2 SNEGSKA (reference sequence). Trimming took 1 base from V and 1 from J; bases not matched to a gene: 5.

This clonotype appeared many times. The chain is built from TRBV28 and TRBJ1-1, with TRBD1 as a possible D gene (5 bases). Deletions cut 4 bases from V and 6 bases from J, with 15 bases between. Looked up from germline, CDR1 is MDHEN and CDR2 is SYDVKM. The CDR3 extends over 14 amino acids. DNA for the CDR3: TGTGCCAGCAGTTCGGGACTTGGGGTCGCTGAAGCTTTCTTT. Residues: CASSSGLGVAEAFF.

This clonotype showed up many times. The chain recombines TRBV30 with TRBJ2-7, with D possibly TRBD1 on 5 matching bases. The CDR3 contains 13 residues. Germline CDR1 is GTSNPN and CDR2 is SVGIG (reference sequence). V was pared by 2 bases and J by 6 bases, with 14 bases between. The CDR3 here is CAWSRRGAGEQYF. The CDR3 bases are TGTGCCTGGAGTCGAAGGGGCGCAGGCGAGCAGTACTTC.

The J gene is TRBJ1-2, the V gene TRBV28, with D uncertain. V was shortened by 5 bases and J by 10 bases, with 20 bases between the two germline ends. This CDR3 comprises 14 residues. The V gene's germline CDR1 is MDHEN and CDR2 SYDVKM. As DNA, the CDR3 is TGTGCCAGCAGTCCTGCGCCCTCCCTCCGGGACTACACCTTC. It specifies CASSPAPSLRDYTF.

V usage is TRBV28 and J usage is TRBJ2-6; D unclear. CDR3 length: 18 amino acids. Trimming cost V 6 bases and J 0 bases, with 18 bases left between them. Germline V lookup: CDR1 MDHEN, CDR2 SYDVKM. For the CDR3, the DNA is TGTGCCAGCAGCCGAAGTCGTAGGATCAGCTCTGGGGCCAACGTCCTGACTTTC. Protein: CASSRSRRISSGANVLTF.

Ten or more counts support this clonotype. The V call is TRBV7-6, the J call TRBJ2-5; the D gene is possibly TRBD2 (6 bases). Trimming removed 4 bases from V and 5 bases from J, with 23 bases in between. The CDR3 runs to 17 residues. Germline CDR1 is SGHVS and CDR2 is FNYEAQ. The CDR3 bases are TGTGCCAGCAGCTGGAAGCTTCGGGACTCACCTCAGGAGACCCAGTACTTC. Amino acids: CASSWKLRDSPQETQYF.

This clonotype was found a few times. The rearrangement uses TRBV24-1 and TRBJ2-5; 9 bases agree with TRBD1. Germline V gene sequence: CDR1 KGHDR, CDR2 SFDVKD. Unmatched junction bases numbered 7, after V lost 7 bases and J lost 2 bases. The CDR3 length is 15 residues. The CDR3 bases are TGTGCCACCAGCGTCCACAGGGGGCCGCAAGAGACCCAGTACTTC. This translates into CATSVHRGPQETQYF.

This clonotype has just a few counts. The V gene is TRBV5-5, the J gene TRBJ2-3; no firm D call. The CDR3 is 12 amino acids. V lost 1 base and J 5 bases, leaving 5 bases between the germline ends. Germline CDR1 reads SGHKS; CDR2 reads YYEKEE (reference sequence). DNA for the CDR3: TGTGCCAGCAGCTTGTGGAAAGATACGCAGTATTTT. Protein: CASSLWKDTQYF.

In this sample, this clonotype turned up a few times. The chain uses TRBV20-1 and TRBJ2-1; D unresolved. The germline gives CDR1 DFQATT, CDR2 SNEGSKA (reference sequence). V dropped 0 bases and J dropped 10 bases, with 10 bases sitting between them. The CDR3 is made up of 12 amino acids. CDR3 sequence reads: CSARDPRGEQFF. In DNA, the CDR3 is TGCAGTGCTAGAGATCCCCGCGGCGAGCAGTTCTTC.

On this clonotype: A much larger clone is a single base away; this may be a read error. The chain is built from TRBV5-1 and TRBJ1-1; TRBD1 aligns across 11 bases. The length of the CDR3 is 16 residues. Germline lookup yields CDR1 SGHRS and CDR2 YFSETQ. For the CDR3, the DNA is TGCGACAGCAGCTTGCTTTCCGGGACAGGGGGCACTGAAGCTTTCTTT. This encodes CDSSLLSGTGGTEAFF.

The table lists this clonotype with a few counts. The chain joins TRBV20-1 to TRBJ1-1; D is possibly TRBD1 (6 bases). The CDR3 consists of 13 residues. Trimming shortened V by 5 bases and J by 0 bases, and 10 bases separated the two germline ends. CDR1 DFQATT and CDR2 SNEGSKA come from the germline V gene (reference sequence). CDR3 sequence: CSASQGLNTEAFF. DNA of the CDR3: TGCAGTGCTTCTCAGGGGCTGAACACTGAAGCTTTCTTT.

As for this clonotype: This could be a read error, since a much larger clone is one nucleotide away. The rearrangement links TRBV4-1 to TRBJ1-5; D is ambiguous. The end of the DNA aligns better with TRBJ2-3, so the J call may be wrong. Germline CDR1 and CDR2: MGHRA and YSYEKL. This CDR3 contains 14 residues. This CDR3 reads CASSQASSNQPQYF. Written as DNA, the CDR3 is TGCGCCAGCAGCCAAGCCAGTAGCAATCAGCCCCAGTATTTT.

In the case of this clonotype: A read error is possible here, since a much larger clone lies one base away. The CDR3 protein is CASRARQERVYGYTF. In DNA form, the CDR3 reads TGTGCCAGCAGGGCAAGACAGGAGCGTGTCTATGGCTACACCTTC. This chain joins TRBV6-8 and TRBJ1-2; D is perhaps TRBD1 (6 bases). The CDR3 runs to 15 residues. Between the trimmed V and J ends, which lost 6 bases and 4 bases, there was a span of 18 bases. Germline CDR1 MNHGY, CDR2 SAAAGT.

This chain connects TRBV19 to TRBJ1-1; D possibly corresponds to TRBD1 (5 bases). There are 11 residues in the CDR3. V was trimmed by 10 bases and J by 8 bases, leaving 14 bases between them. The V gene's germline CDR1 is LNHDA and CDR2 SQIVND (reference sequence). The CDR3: CATIRRGEAFF. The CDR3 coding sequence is TGTGCCACAATCCGACGGGGGGAAGCTTTCTTT.

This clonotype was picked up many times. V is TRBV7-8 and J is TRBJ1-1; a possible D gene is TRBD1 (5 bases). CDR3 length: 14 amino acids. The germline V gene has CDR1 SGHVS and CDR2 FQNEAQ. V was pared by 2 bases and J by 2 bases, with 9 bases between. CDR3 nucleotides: TGTGCCAGCAGCTTAAGTCGGACAAACACTGAAGCTTTCTTT. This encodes CASSLSRTNTEAFF.

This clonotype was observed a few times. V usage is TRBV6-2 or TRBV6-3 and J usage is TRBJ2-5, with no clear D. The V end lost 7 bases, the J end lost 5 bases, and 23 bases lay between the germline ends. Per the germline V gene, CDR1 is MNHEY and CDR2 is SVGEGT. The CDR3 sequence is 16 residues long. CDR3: CASTSVAGFGSETQYF. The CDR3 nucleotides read TGTGCCAGCACGAGCGTAGCCGGGTTTGGGTCGGAGACCCAGTACTTC.

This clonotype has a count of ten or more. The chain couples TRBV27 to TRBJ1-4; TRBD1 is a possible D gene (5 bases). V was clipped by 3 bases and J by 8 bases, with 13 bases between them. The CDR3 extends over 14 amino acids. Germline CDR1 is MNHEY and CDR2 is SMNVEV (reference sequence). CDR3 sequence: CASSFAGISEKLFF. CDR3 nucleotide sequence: TGTGCCAGCAGTTTTGCAGGGATTAGCGAAAAACTGTTTTTT.

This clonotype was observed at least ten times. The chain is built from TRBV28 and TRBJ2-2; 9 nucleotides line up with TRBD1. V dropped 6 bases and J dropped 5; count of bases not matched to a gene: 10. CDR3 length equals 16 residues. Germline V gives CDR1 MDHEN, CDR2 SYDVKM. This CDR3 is CASRFRDREITGELFF. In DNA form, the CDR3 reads TGTGCCAGCAGATTCCGGGACAGGGAAATTACCGGGGAGCTGTTTTTT.

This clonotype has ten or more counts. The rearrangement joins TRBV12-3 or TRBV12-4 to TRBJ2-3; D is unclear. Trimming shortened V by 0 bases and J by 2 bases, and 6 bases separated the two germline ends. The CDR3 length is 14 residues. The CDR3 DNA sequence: TGTGCCAGCAGTTTAGCCCCTACCACAGATACGCAGTATTTT. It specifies CASSLAPTTDTQYF.